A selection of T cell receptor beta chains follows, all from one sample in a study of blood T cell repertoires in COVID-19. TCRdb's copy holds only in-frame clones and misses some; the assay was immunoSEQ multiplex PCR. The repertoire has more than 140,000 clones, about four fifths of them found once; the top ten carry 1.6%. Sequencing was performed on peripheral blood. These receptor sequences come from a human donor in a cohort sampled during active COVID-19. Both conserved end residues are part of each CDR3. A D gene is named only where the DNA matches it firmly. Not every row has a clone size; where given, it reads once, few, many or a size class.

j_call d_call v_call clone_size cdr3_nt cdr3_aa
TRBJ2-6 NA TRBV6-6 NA TGTGCCAGCAGTCGGGGGAGACAGGTCAGCTCTGGGGCCAACGTCCTGACTTTC CASSRGRQVSSGANVLTF
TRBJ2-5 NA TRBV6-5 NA TGTGCCAGCAGTTACAGTTCAGGGGGGCAAGAGACCCAGTACTTC CASSYSSGGQETQYF
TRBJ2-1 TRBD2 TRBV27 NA TGTGCCAGCAACCTTAGCGGGAGAGGACACAATGAGCAGTTCTTC CASNLSGRGHNEQFF
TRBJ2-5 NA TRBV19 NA TGTGCCAGTAGTATCGGCGGGGGCGTCGAGACCCAGTACTTC CASSIGGGVETQYF
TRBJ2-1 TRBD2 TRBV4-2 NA TGTGCCAGCAGCCAAGATCAGGGGACTAGCGGATACAATGAGCAGTTCTTC CASSQDQGTSGYNEQFF
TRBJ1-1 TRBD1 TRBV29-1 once TGCAGCGTTGAATCCTGGGGACAGGAAGCTTTCTTT CSVESWGQEAFF
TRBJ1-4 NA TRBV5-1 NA TGCGCCAGCAGCTTCACAGGGCCGGCAACTAATGAAAAACTGTTTTTT CASSFTGPATNEKLFF
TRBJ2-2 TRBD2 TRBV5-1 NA TGCGCCAGCAGCGTGACTAGCGGGGCGAACACCGGGGAGCTGTTTTTT CASSVTSGANTGELFF
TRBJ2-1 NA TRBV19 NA TGTGCCAGTAGTATAAGTGCGGGCAATGAGCAGTTCTTC CASSISAGNEQFF
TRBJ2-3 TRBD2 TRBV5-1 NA TGCGCCAGCAGCTCCCGACTAGCGGGAAACACAGATACGCAGTATTTT CASSSRLAGNTDTQYF
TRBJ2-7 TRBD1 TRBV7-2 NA TGTGCCAGCAGCTTGGACAGGTACCACGAGCAGTACTTC CASSLDRYHEQYF
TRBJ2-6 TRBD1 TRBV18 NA TGTGCCAGCTCACCATGGGTGATTAGTATAGCCGACAGGGGGCAGACTGGGGCCAACGTCCTGACTTTC CASSPWVISIADRGQTGANVLTF
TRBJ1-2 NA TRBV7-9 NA TGTGCCAGCAGCCTCCCCGCCGAGGCATCTGGCTACACCTTC CASSLPAEASGYTF
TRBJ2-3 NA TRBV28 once NA CASSSSGLAGYRDTQYF
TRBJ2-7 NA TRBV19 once TGTGCCAGTAGAGGAAAGACATTCGGGGAGAACTACGAGCAGTACTTC CASRGKTFGENYEQYF
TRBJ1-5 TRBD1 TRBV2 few TGTGCCAGCAGCCAATCCCTGGACAGGGAACGGCCCCAGCATTTT CASSQSLDRERPQHF
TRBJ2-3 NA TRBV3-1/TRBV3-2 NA TGTGCCAGCAGCCAAGATCCGGGAGATACGCAGTATTTT CASSQDPGDTQYF
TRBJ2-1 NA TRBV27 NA TGTGCCAGCTTTTCTAGGGGGAGCGGGCAGTTCTTC CASFSRGSGQFF
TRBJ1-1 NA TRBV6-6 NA TGTGCCAGCACGGCCTACGCGAGGAGAGACACTGAAGCTTTCTTT CASTAYARRDTEAFF
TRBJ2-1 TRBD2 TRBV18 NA TGTGCCAGCTCACCACGAGCGGGAGATCTCTACAATGAGCAGTTCTTC CASSPRAGDLYNEQFF
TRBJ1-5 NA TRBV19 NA TGTGCCAGTAGTATGGGGGCGCGCAATCAGCCCCAGCATTTT CASSMGARNQPQHF
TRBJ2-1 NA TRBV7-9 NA TGTGCCGGGGAGGGGGTCTCCTACAATGAGCAGTTCTTC CAGEGVSYNEQFF
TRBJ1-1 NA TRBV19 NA TGTGCCAGTAGTATATTTGGTGGGCGAGAAGCTTTCTTT CASSIFGGREAFF
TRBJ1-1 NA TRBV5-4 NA TGTGCCAGCAGCGTCCCTCTAATGAACACTGAAGCTTTCTTT CASSVPLMNTEAFF
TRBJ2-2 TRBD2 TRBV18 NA TGTGCCAGCTCACCACGGAGCGGGAGCGCCGGGGAGCTGTTTTTT CASSPRSGSAGELFF
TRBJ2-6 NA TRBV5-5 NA TGTGCCAGCAGCTTGTTGGCCCGCTCTGGGGCCAACGTCCTGACTTTC CASSLLARSGANVLTF
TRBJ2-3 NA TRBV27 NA TGTGCCAGCAGTTCCAAGGGGTTGAGCACAGATACGCAGTATTTT CASSSKGLSTDTQYF
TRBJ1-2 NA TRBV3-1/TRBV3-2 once TGTGCCAGCAGCCAAGAGCCGGACACTCGCGGCTACACCTTC CASSQEPDTRGYTF
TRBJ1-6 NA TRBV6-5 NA TGTGCCAGCAGTTACTCGGGCGCAGGGAATTCACCCCTCCACTTT CASSYSGAGNSPLHF
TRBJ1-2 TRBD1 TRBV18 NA TGTGCCAGCTCACCCGGACAGGGACGTGCGAACTATGGCTACACCTTC CASSPGQGRANYGYTF
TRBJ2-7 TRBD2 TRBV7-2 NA TGTGCCAGCAGCTCCGGGACTAGCGGTTACTACGAGCAGTACTTC CASSSGTSGYYEQYF
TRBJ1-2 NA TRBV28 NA TGTGCCAGCAGTCTGGGCCACGATAACTATGGCTACACCTTC CASSLGHDNYGYTF
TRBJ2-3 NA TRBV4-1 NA TGCGCCAGCAGCCTCACTAGTGACACAGATACGCAGTATTTT CASSLTSDTDTQYF
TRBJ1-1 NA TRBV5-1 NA TGCGCCAGCAGTTGGAGGGAGGGGGCTGAAGCTTTCTTT CASSWREGAEAFF